The table lists the clone carrying this TCR beta chain with a few counts. Its target is not known. This specimen comes from a study of T cell repertoires in cytomegalovirus infection. Study-wide context: Public TCR beta signatures provided an indication of both CMV infection and a matching HLA type. Study-wide points: Clonotype analysis showed dominance of the ex vivo response by HLA-C-restricted CMV-specific TCR beta clonotypes. Of the TCR beta families, the public ones yielded a cumulative frequency that identified carriers of CMV plus the relevant HLA.

From germline, CDR1 is SGHRS and CDR2 YFSETQ. The CDR3 totals 14 residues. Trimming shortened V by 0 bases and J by 5 bases, and 11 bases separated the two germline ends. TCRdb re-analysed the reads in MiXCR, keeping a single row per CDR3 protein. Altogether about 310,000 distinct CDR3 sequences are present, about 8.8% being singletons, with the ten largest covering around 2.5%. Sequenced: PBMCs. This TCR was sampled from a human donor in good health (CMV status not recorded). Some clones in this sample may be carry-over from other donors' samples. This chain connects TRBV5-1 to TRBJ1-1, with D perhaps TRBD1 (5 bases). The CDR3 loop reads CASSLEGEVTEAFF. DNA for the CDR3: TGCGCCAGCAGCTTGGAAGGGGAAGTAACTGAAGCTTTCTTT.